The T cell receptor (beta chain) under discussion was sequenced for a study of cytomegalovirus exposure and HLA in healthy donors. Study in general: Early released data comprised 80 million or so unique TCRs from HLA-typed donors. Notes on the study in general: Immune exposure data for these donors was limited to CMV serostatus. Reports showed the classifier diagnosing cytomegalovirus status with high specificity and sensitivity. According to the study, roughly 160 TCR beta chains were cytomegalovirus-associated.

This clone turned up a few times. Antigen specificity is unknown. Vbeta (60) and Jbeta (13) primers were used in the PCR. Profiling relied on immunoSEQ multiplex PCR, and the TCRdb table lists in-frame clones only, not all of them. This sample yields approximately 170,000 clones, of which just under 80% are seen a single time; 9% to 10% belongs to the top ten. This CDR3 region has 15 residues. V gave up 1 base and J gave up 2 bases; unmatched junction bases: 4. CDR1 and CDR2 (germline): SGHTA, FQGNSA. The chain combines TRBV7-2 with TRBJ2-7; 8 bases match TRBD2. This TCR was sampled from a man aged 18-30 years in good health and CMV-seropositive. Sample: PBMCs. The CDR3 sequence: CASSLELAATYEQYF. DNA for the CDR3: TGTGCCAGCAGCTTAGAACTAGCGGCAACCTACGAGCAGTACTTC.